These T cell receptor beta chains were read from a single sample in a study of blood T cell repertoires in COVID-19. The method was immunoSEQ multiplex PCR; TCRdb's version includes in-frame clones alone and lacks a portion of them. The table includes roughly 80,000 clones, roughly 89% detected once. Source material: peripheral blood. The receptors were sampled from a man aged 50 or older with acute or convalescent COVID-19. CDR3s include the opening cysteine and the closing phenylalanine or tryptophan. Each record gives: D gene, J gene, clone size, V gene, CDR3 protein, CDR3 DNA. The D gene is left open where the match is weak. Only part of the rows carry a size: once, few, many, or a class if the clone is expanded.

TRBD1,TRBJ1-2,NA,TRBV5-5,CASSIQVAGGRTNYGYTF,TGTGCCAGCAGCATCCAAGTGGCAGGGGGCAGGACTAACTATGGCTACACCTTC
TRBD1,TRBJ2-3,NA,TRBV5-1,CASSKGQGRDTQYF,TGCGCCAGCAGCAAGGGACAGGGCCGAGATACGCAGTATTTT
TRBD2,TRBJ2-7,NA,TRBV10-3,CAIRQAGGSSYEQYF,TGTGCCATCAGACAAGCGGGAGGGAGCTCCTACGAGCAGTACTTC
TRBD1,TRBJ1-6,once,TRBV9,CASSVQGANSPLHF,TGTGCCAGCAGCGTACAGGGGGCAAATTCACCCCTCCACTTT
NA,TRBJ2-5,NA,TRBV4-1,CASSKGVGAIQETQYF,TGCGCCAGCAGCAAAGGGGTCGGAGCCATCCAAGAGACCCAGTACTTC
TRBD2,TRBJ2-1,NA,TRBV7-6,CASSSGGQDEQFF,TGTGCCAGCAGCTCGGGGGGGCAGGATGAGCAGTTCTTC
TRBD1,TRBJ1-3,NA,TRBV9,CASSATSAGTGSGNTIYF,TGTGCCAGCAGCGCCACGAGCGCCGGGACAGGGTCCGGAAACACCATATATTTT
TRBD1,TRBJ1-2,NA,TRBV30,CAVGDRLIYGYTF,TGTGCTGTCGGGGACAGGCTTATCTATGGCTACACCTTC
NA,TRBJ2-5,NA,TRBV30,CAWGQRSTETQYF,TGTGCCTGGGGACAGAGGAGTACGGAGACCCAGTACTTC
NA,TRBJ1-2,NA,TRBV7-2,CASSPPPNQVDYGYTF,TGTGCCAGCAGCCCCCCTCCAAACCAGGTCGACTATGGCTACACCTTC
TRBD1,TRBJ2-2,NA,TRBV2,CASSQGQGVGELFF,TGTGCCAGCAGCCAAGGGCAGGGGGTGGGGGAGCTGTTTTTT
NA,TRBJ1-2,NA,TRBV29-1,CSGLGGRNYGYTF,TGCAGCGGGCTGGGTGGGAGGAACTATGGCTACACCTTC
TRBD1,TRBJ1-1,NA,TRBV5-4,CASSLAGTANTEAFF,TGTGCCAGCAGCTTGGCCGGGACAGCGAACACTGAAGCTTTCTTT
TRBD2,TRBJ2-7,NA,TRBV5-6,CASSPGLGGYEQYF,TGTGCCAGCAGCCCAGGACTAGGAGGCTACGAGCAGTACTTC
TRBD2,TRBJ2-1,NA,TRBV19,CASSIGASGGPREQFF,TGTGCCAGTAGTATAGGAGCTAGCGGGGGTCCCCGGGAGCAGTTCTTC
NA,TRBJ1-1,NA,TRBV28,CASRLRGTEAFF,TGTGCCAGCCGATTACGGGGTACTGAAGCTTTCTTT
NA,TRBJ2-2,NA,TRBV6-6,CASRAPGVRSGELFF,TGTGCCAGCAGGGCCCCGGGGGTTAGGTCCGGGGAGCTGTTTTTT
TRBD1,TRBJ1-2,NA,TRBV11-1,CASSLGGQGGYGYTF,TGTGCCAGCAGCTTAGGAGGACAGGGTGGCTATGGCTACACCTTC
NA,TRBJ2-1,NA,TRBV5-1,CASSGRMINLNEQFF,TGCGCCAGCAGCGGCAGGATGATAAACCTCAATGAGCAGTTCTTC
NA,TRBJ1-5,NA,TRBV7-2,CASSLLRSNQPQHF,TGTGCCAGCAGCTTATTGAGGAGCAATCAGCCCCAGCATTTT
TRBD1,TRBJ1-3,NA,TRBV6-2/TRBV6-3,CASSYAGTDSGNTIYF,TGTGCCAGCAGTTACGCCGGGACAGACTCTGGAAACACCATATATTTT
TRBD2,TRBJ2-5,NA,TRBV28,CASSGGVRSQETQYF,TGTGCCAGCAGTGGGGGGGTTCGGTCTCAAGAGACCCAGTACTTC